Listed below are T cell receptor beta chains from one sample, sequenced in a study of siplizumab effects on memory and regulatory T cells. The assay was immunoSEQ multiplex PCR, and TCRdb's table has in-frame clones only and misses some. The sample includes 70,000 to 100,000 clones, around 97% of them seen just once. Sequencing was done on a sample of naive CD4+ T cells sorted from blood. The source is a human donor in good health. Each CDR3 is given with its conserved first and last residue. D genes are given only for firm matches. Rows give clone size only sometimes, using once, few, many, or a class for an expanded clone.

cdr3_aa: CASSDRDYEQYF
cdr3_nt: TGTGCCAGTTCGGACAGGGACTACGAGCAGTACTTC
clone_size: NA
v_call: TRBV6-5
d_call: TRBD1
j_call: TRBJ2-7

cdr3_aa: CASSMAGGWETQYF
cdr3_nt: TGTGCCAGTAGTATGGCGGGGGGATGGGAGACCCAGTACTTC
clone_size: once
v_call: TRBV19
d_call: TRBD2
j_call: TRBJ2-5

cdr3_aa: CASNVGVRTEAFF
cdr3_nt: TGTGCCAGCAATGTTGGGGTACGAACTGAAGCTTTCTTT
clone_size: NA
v_call: TRBV2
d_call: NA
j_call: TRBJ1-1

cdr3_aa: CASSGTRLETQYF
cdr3_nt: TGTGCCAGCAGTGGGACACGGCTAGAGACCCAGTACTTC
clone_size: NA
v_call: TRBV2
d_call: NA
j_call: TRBJ2-5

cdr3_aa: CASSLSGGEKETQYF
cdr3_nt: TGTGCCAGCAGCCTCAGCGGGGGCGAAAAAGAGACCCAGTACTTC
clone_size: NA
v_call: TRBV7-9
d_call: TRBD2
j_call: TRBJ2-5

cdr3_aa: CASSMSGFVNEQFF
cdr3_nt: TGTGCCAGTAGTATGTCAGGGTTTGTCAATGAGCAGTTCTTC
clone_size: NA
v_call: TRBV19
d_call: NA
j_call: TRBJ2-1

cdr3_aa: CASSPDRGYEQYF
cdr3_nt: TGTGCCAGCAGCCCCGACAGGGGCTACGAGCAGTACTTC
clone_size: NA
v_call: TRBV9
d_call: TRBD1
j_call: TRBJ2-7

cdr3_aa: CASSEAQVWGNQPQHF
cdr3_nt: TGTGCCAGCAGTGAAGCGCAGGTGTGGGGCAATCAGCCCCAGCATTTT
clone_size: NA
v_call: TRBV6-1
d_call: NA
j_call: TRBJ1-5

cdr3_aa: CASSYSMGGGSYEQYF
cdr3_nt: TGTGCCAGCAGTTACTCGATGGGGGGGGGATCCTACGAGCAGTACTTC
clone_size: NA
v_call: TRBV6-5
d_call: TRBD2
j_call: TRBJ2-7

cdr3_aa: CATRSNAGKTVF
cdr3_nt: TGTGCCACCAGATCCAACGCAGGAAAAACTGTTTTT
clone_size: NA
v_call: TRBV25-1
d_call: NA
j_call: TRBJ1-4

cdr3_aa: CASSLDHGTDTQYF
cdr3_nt: TGTGCCAGCAGCTTAGATCACGGAACAGATACGCAGTATTTT
clone_size: NA
v_call: TRBV11-2
d_call: NA
j_call: TRBJ2-3

cdr3_aa: CASSPGQAEAFF
cdr3_nt: TGTGCCAGCAGCCCGGGACAGGCTGAAGCTTTCTTT
clone_size: NA
v_call: TRBV6-6
d_call: TRBD1
j_call: TRBJ1-1

cdr3_aa: CASSLSFTSGTYEQYF
cdr3_nt: TGTGCCAGCAGCTTATCCTTTACTAGCGGGACCTACGAGCAGTACTTC
clone_size: NA
v_call: TRBV7-2
d_call: TRBD2
j_call: TRBJ2-7

cdr3_aa: CASSLAQGTDTQYF
cdr3_nt: TGCGCCAGCAGCTTGGCTCAGGGTACAGATACGCAGTATTTT
clone_size: NA
v_call: TRBV5-1
d_call: NA
j_call: TRBJ2-3

cdr3_aa: CASGLNQGNTGELFF
cdr3_nt: TGTGCTAGTGGCCTTAATCAGGGGAACACCGGGGAGCTGTTTTTT
clone_size: NA
v_call: TRBV12-5
d_call: NA
j_call: TRBJ2-2

cdr3_aa: CASSGLGLGPQHF
cdr3_nt: TGCGCCAGCAGCGGGCTCGGGCTTGGGCCCCAGCATTTT
clone_size: NA
v_call: TRBV4-1
d_call: NA
j_call: TRBJ1-5

cdr3_aa: CASSSISGGAIETQYF
cdr3_nt: TGTGCCAGCAGTTCCATTAGCGGGGGGGCAATAGAGACCCAGTACTTC
clone_size: once
v_call: TRBV6-5
d_call: TRBD2
j_call: TRBJ2-5

cdr3_aa: CASSLVGINSPLHF
cdr3_nt: TGTGCCAGCAGCTTGGTAGGCATTAATTCACCCCTCCACTTT
clone_size: NA
v_call: TRBV5-4
d_call: NA
j_call: TRBJ1-6

cdr3_aa: CASRLTSGGVARETQYF
cdr3_nt: TGTGCCAGCAGACTGACTAGCGGGGGGGTCGCTCGTGAGACCCAGTACTTC
clone_size: NA
v_call: TRBV27
d_call: TRBD2
j_call: TRBJ2-5

cdr3_aa: CSVEKGGANLYTEAFF
cdr3_nt: TGCAGCGTTGAAAAAGGGGGGGCCAACTTGTACACTGAAGCTTTCTTT
clone_size: NA
v_call: TRBV29-1
d_call: NA
j_call: TRBJ1-1

cdr3_aa: CASGRTGENYGYTF
cdr3_nt: TGTGCCAGCGGACGGACAGGGGAAAACTATGGCTACACCTTC
clone_size: NA
v_call: TRBV11-2
d_call: TRBD1
j_call: TRBJ1-2

cdr3_aa: CASSLAGSPARNEQFF
cdr3_nt: TGCGCCAGCAGCTTGGCCGGCTCCCCCGCCCGGAATGAGCAGTTCTTC
clone_size: NA
v_call: TRBV5-1
d_call: NA
j_call: TRBJ2-1

cdr3_aa: CASSDQGAQSLYGYTF
cdr3_nt: TGTGCCAGCAGTGATCAGGGGGCTCAATCCTTATATGGCTACACCTTC
clone_size: NA
v_call: TRBV25-1
d_call: TRBD1
j_call: TRBJ1-2

cdr3_aa: CASSLIGDTQYF
cdr3_nt: TGTGCCAGCAGCTTAATAGGAGATACGCAGTATTTT
clone_size: NA
v_call: TRBV7-3
d_call: NA
j_call: TRBJ2-3

cdr3_aa: CASSFGGPGETQYF
cdr3_nt: TGTGCCAGCAGCTTCGGGGGGCCTGGGGAGACCCAGTACTTC
clone_size: NA
v_call: TRBV7-2
d_call: NA
j_call: TRBJ2-5

cdr3_aa: CASRQGPNTGELFF
cdr3_nt: TGTGCCAGCCGACAGGGGCCGAACACCGGGGAGCTGTTTTTT
clone_size: NA
v_call: TRBV7-9
d_call: TRBD1
j_call: TRBJ2-2

cdr3_aa: CASSQAGFQGNTIYF
cdr3_nt: TGTGCCAGCAGCCAAGCTGGTTTTCAGGGAAACACCATATATTTT
clone_size: NA
v_call: TRBV4-2
d_call: NA
j_call: TRBJ1-3

cdr3_aa: CASSQERLAGGRDTQYF
cdr3_nt: TGTGCCAGCAGCCAAGAAAGACTAGCGGGGGGGCGAGATACGCAGTATTTT
clone_size: once
v_call: TRBV14
d_call: TRBD2
j_call: TRBJ2-3

cdr3_aa: CASSLVGSSYNEQFF
cdr3_nt: TGTGCCAGCAGCTTAGTTGGGTCTTCCTACAATGAGCAGTTCTTC
clone_size: NA
v_call: TRBV7-9
d_call: NA
j_call: TRBJ2-1

cdr3_aa: CASSDVYEQYF
cdr3_nt: TGTGCCAGTAGTGATGTATACGAGCAGTACTTC
clone_size: NA
v_call: TRBV19
d_call: NA
j_call: TRBJ2-7

cdr3_aa: CASSKGANEKLFF
cdr3_nt: TGTGCCAGCAGCAAAGGGGCTAATGAAAAACTGTTTTTT
clone_size: NA
v_call: TRBV9
d_call: NA
j_call: TRBJ1-4

cdr3_aa: CASSLSSMPGRNSPLHF
cdr3_nt: TGTGCCAGCAGCTTATCGTCCATGCCAGGGCGGAATTCACCCCTCCACTTT
clone_size: NA
v_call: TRBV7-2
d_call: NA
j_call: TRBJ1-6

cdr3_aa: CASSSSSGVYNEQFF
cdr3_nt: TGTGCCAGCAGTTCTTCTAGCGGGGTCTACAATGAGCAGTTCTTC
clone_size: NA
v_call: TRBV6-4
d_call: TRBD2
j_call: TRBJ2-1

cdr3_aa: CASSDNSHNINYGYTF
cdr3_nt: TGTGCCAGCAGTGACAATTCCCACAACATTAACTATGGCTACACCTTC
clone_size: once
v_call: TRBV6-1
d_call: NA
j_call: TRBJ1-2

cdr3_aa: CASSQLDRQGRNTIYF
cdr3_nt: TGTGCCAGCAGCCAATTGGATCGACAGGGAAGAAACACCATATATTTT
clone_size: NA
v_call: TRBV28
d_call: TRBD1
j_call: TRBJ1-3

cdr3_aa: CASSPSTEYGYTF
cdr3_nt: TGTGCCAGCAGCCCATCGACTGAGTATGGCTACACCTTC
clone_size: NA
v_call: TRBV4-2
d_call: NA
j_call: TRBJ1-2

cdr3_aa: CASSVVAGGNTGELFF
cdr3_nt: TGTGCCAGCAGTGTAGTAGCGGGGGGGAACACCGGGGAGCTGTTTTTT
clone_size: NA
v_call: TRBV6-1
d_call: TRBD2
j_call: TRBJ2-2

cdr3_aa: CASSLGQGSTDTQYF
cdr3_nt: TGCGCCAGCAGCTTGGGGCAGGGGAGCACAGATACGCAGTATTTT
clone_size: NA
v_call: TRBV5-1
d_call: NA
j_call: TRBJ2-3

cdr3_aa: CSVGQANYGYTF
cdr3_nt: TGCAGCGTTGGACAGGCCAACTATGGCTACACCTTC
clone_size: NA
v_call: TRBV29-1
d_call: NA
j_call: TRBJ1-2

cdr3_aa: CASGPGSYEQYF
cdr3_nt: TGTGCCAGCGGGCCGGGAAGCTACGAGCAGTACTTC
clone_size: NA
v_call: TRBV6-6
d_call: NA
j_call: TRBJ2-7

cdr3_aa: CASSEFTSGGPSYEQYF
cdr3_nt: TGTGCCAGCAGTGAATTCACTAGCGGGGGCCCGTCCTACGAGCAGTACTTC
clone_size: NA
v_call: TRBV6-1
d_call: TRBD2
j_call: TRBJ2-7

cdr3_aa: CARTAGGGNQPQHF
cdr3_nt: TGTGCCAGGACCGCCGGGGGCGGGAATCAGCCCCAGCATTTT
clone_size: NA
v_call: TRBV9
d_call: NA
j_call: TRBJ1-5

cdr3_aa: CASSPGRQYNSPLHF
cdr3_nt: TGTGCCAGCAGCCCAGGGAGACAGTATAATTCACCCCTCCACTTT
clone_size: NA
v_call: TRBV5-4
d_call: NA
j_call: TRBJ1-6

cdr3_aa: CASGRLTGELFF
cdr3_nt: TGTGCCTCAGGGCGTCTCACCGGGGAGCTGTTTTTT
clone_size: NA
v_call: TRBV2
d_call: NA
j_call: TRBJ2-2